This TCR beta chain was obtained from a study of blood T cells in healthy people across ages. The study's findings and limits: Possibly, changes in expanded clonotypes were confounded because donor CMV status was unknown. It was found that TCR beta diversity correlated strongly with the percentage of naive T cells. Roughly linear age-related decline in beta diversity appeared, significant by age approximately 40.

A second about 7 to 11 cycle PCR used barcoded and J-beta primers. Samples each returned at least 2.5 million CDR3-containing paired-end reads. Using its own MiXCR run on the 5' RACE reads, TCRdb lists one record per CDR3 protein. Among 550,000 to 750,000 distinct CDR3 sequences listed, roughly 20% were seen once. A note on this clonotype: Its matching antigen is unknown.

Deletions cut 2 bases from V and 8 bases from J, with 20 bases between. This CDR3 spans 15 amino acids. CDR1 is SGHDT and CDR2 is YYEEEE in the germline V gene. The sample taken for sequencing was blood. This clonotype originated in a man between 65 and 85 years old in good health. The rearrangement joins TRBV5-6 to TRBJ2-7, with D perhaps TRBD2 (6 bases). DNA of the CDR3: TGTGCCAGCAGCTTTTCGTGGGACGGGGGTGATAAGCAGTACTTC. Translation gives CASSFSWDGGDKQYF.